This T cell receptor beta chain was obtained from a study of cytomegalovirus exposure and HLA in healthy donors. Primers for the PCR totalled 60 Vbeta and 13 Jbeta. Measured with immunoSEQ multiplex PCR; TCRdb has only the in-frame clones, and not every one. This table holds some 150,000 clones, more than 60% found once. Study observations and caveats: A likely sequencing artifact accounted for one observed cluster of highly shared sequence variants. Across donors, most TCRs were seen rarely, yet some public ones were widespread. A missense DCLRE1C variant was associated with V- and J-gene trimming of TCR beta chains in a later analysis, and an independent cohort replicated the association.

This CDR3 is 15 amino acids long. Looked up from germline, CDR1 is GTSNPN and CDR2 is SVGIG (reference sequence). Trimming stripped 0 bases from V and 0 bases from J, with 11 bases between. In its sample, this clone was seen a few times. Its cognate antigen is unknown. The chain couples TRBV30 to TRBJ1-1; D gene unclear. This TCR was sampled from a man between 35 and 55 years old in good health and CMV-seronegative. Sequences were obtained from PBMCs. In DNA form, the CDR3 reads TGTGCCTGGAGTGTCTACAGAGCCCTGAACACTGAAGCTTTCTTT. Its protein is CAWSVYRALNTEAFF.